One and the same sample provided the 14 T cell receptor beta chains below, sequenced in a study of T cells in Graves' hyperthyroidism and ophthalmopathy. TCR beta CDR3 region amplification was performed from RNA transcripts. Using the HTBI primer set, a first-round RT-PCR was run on the TCR CDR3. A single record per CDR3 protein comes from TCRdb applying MiXCR to the multiplex PCR reads. The sample includes about 130,000 distinct CDR3 sequences, approximately 20% of them seen just once. The sequenced sample was blood. The receptors stem from a woman between 50 and 59 years old with Graves' hyperthyroidism that later progressed to Graves' ophthalmopathy.

This clonotype occurred many times. The chain links TRBV30 to TRBJ2-1; the D gene is possibly TRBD1 (5 bases). This CDR3 is built from 16 residues. V was pared by 0 bases and J by 5 bases, with 17 bases between. The germline V gene encodes CDR1 GTSNPN and CDR2 SVGIG (reference sequence). Written as DNA, the CDR3 is TGTGCCTGGAGTGTGGGGTGGGGCCGGTCAGACAATGAGCAGTTCTTC. Translated, it gives CAWSVGWGRSDNEQFF.

The gene calls are TRBV19 and TRBJ2-7, with D possibly matching TRBD2 (5 bases). The CDR3 runs to 13 residues. Germline CDR1 reads LNHDA; CDR2 reads SQIVND (reference sequence). The V end lost 9 bases, the J end lost 2 bases, and 14 bases lay between the germline ends. The CDR3 DNA reads as TGTGCCAGGCCCCGGACTCTTGCCTACGAGCAGTACTTC. Translation gives CARPRTLAYEQYF.

This clonotype was recorded a few times. This rearrangement joins TRBV4-2 to TRBJ2-3; possible D gene TRBD1, 5 bases. Germline loops: CDR1 LGHNA, CDR2 YNFKEQ. There are 15 residues in the CDR3. V was cut by 4 bases and J by 3 bases, with 14 bases left in between. The CDR3 loop reads CASSPSPTATDTQYF. DNA for the CDR3: TGTGCCAGCAGCCCCTCCCCGACAGCGACAGATACGCAGTATTTT.

This clonotype showed up many times. This rearrangement joins TRBV18 to TRBJ1-3, with 7 bases identical to TRBD1. This CDR3 has 15 residues. Trimming removed 6 bases from V and 0 bases from J; junction bases left unmatched: 5. CDR1 KGHSH and CDR2 LQKENI come from the germline V gene. The CDR3 coding sequence is TGTGCCAGCTCCCCAGGGACAGTCTCTGGAAACACCATATATTTT. Amino acid sequence: CASSPGTVSGNTIYF. Full variable domain (missing parts from reference TRBV18 and TRBJ1-3): NAGVMQNPRHLVRRRGQEARLRCSPMKGHSHVYWYRQLPEEGLKFMVYLQKENIIDESGMPKERFSAEFPKEGPSILRIQQVVRGDSAAYFCASSPGTVSGNTIYFGEGSWLTVV.

The chain employs TRBV18 and TRBJ2-3; no reliable D call. CDR1 is KGHSH and CDR2 is LQKENI in the germline V gene. The CDR3 covers 14 residues. V shed 2 bases and J shed 4 bases, with 10 bases lying between them. CDR3 residues: CASSPYGRADTQYF. CDR3 DNA sequence: TGTGCCAGCTCACCATATGGAAGGGCAGATACGCAGTATTTT. The whole variable domain, remainder taken from reference TRBV18 and TRBJ2-3, is NAGVMQNPRHLVRRRGQEARLRCSPMKGHSHVYWYRQLPEEGLKFMVYLQKENIIDESGMPKERFSAEFPKEGPSILRIQQVVRGDSAAYFCASSPYGRADTQYFGPGTRLTVL.

In this sample, this clonotype turned up a few times. The chain is built from TRBV14 and TRBJ2-5; tentatively, D is TRBD1 (5 bases). The V and J ends lost 1 base and 7 bases respectively, with 10 bases between them. CDR1 SGHDN and CDR2 FVKESK come from the germline V gene. The CDR3 sequence is 13 residues long. In DNA, the CDR3 is TGTGCCAGCAGCCAAGGGCCCAGGGCGACCCAGTACTTC. Protein product: CASSQGPRATQYF.

A note on this clonotype: The junction shows a germline mismatch at one end, possibly a read error. The rearrangement links TRBV20-1 to TRBJ2-1; 8 bases are shared with TRBD2. This CDR3 comprises 18 residues. Looked up from germline, CDR1 is DFQATT and CDR2 is SNEGSKA (reference sequence). The CDR3 region has the DNA TGCAGTGATAGAGTTTTTCGACTAGCGACGAGCTCCTACAATGAGCAGTTCTTC. Encoded protein: CSDRVFRLATSSYNEQFF.

The chain couples TRBV7-9 to TRBJ2-5; tentative D call: TRBD1 (6 bases). Germline V lookup: CDR1 SEHNR, CDR2 FQNEAQ (reference sequence). This CDR3 has 15 residues. V lost 2 bases and J 2 bases, leaving 12 bases between the germline ends. In DNA, the CDR3 is TGTGCCAGCAGCTTAATGCAGGGGACACAAGAGACCCAGTACTTC. Protein sequence: CASSLMQGTQETQYF.

This clonotype was detected many times. The chain uses TRBV5-1 and TRBJ1-1; D perhaps matches TRBD1 (5 bases). CDR3 length: 14 amino acids. Per the germline V gene, CDR1 is SGHRS and CDR2 is YFSETQ. With 1 base removed from V and 7 bases from J, the gap between germline ends came to 14 bases. In DNA, the CDR3 is TGCGCCAGCAGCTTGAAACCGGGACGGATTGAAGCTTTCTTT. Protein: CASSLKPGRIEAFF.

V is TRBV7-2 and J is TRBJ2-2, with D perhaps being TRBD1 or TRBD2 (7 bases each). The CDR3 sequence is 15 residues long. Trimming stripped 5 bases from V and 6 bases from J, with 16 bases between. Germline CDR1 is SGHTA and CDR2 is FQGNSA. The CDR3 nucleotides are TGTGCCAGCAGCCCAAGCGCAGGGGGGGCCGGGGAGCTGTTTTTT. Translation: CASSPSAGGAGELFF.

This clonotype was observed at least ten times. This chain connects TRBV3-1 to TRBJ2-7; 7 bases map to TRBD1. The V and J ends lost 2 bases and 3 bases, in that order; junction bases with no gene match: 7. This CDR3 region has 15 residues. Per the germline V gene, CDR1 is LGHDT and CDR2 is YNNKEL (reference sequence). CDR3 DNA sequence: TGTGCCAGCAGCCAACGAACAGGGGACCTCTACGAGCAGTACTTC. Translated: CASSQRTGDLYEQYF.

Ten or more counts support this clonotype. CDR3 protein: CASSLSTVNYGYTF. CDR3 in DNA: TGTGCCAGCAGCCTGTCTACAGTTAACTATGGCTACACCTTC. The V gene is TRBV3-1, the J gene TRBJ1-2; unclear D gene. Per germline, CDR1 LGHDT and CDR2 YNNKEL (reference sequence). V was clipped by 4 bases and J by 1 base, with 10 bases between them. The CDR3 length is 14 residues.

The table lists this clonotype with many counts. The chain carries TRBV11-2 and TRBJ2-1, with 8 bases fitting TRBD2. Trimming removed 5 bases from V and 9 bases from J; junction bases left unmatched: 12. Germline CDR1 and CDR2: SGHAT and FQNNGV. The CDR3 is made up of 15 amino acids. Here the CDR3 DNA reads TGTGCCAGCAGCCCACGGACTAGCTTCGCCAGTGAGCAGTTCTTC. Protein sequence: CASSPRTSFASEQFF.

A word on this clonotype: This may be a read error, as it is one base from a much larger clone. The chain carries TRBV28 and TRBJ1-2, with 7 bases fitting TRBD1. Germline CDR1 is MDHEN and CDR2 is SYDVKM. Trimming took 2 bases from V and 4 from J; bases not matched to a gene: 4. The CDR3 contains 14 residues. The DNA for the CDR3 is TGTGCCAGCAGTTTAAGCAGGGGGGGCTATGGCTACACCTTC. Translation: CASSLSRGGYGYTF.